Only a few counts were recorded for the clone carrying this TCR beta chain. This sample was included in a study of regulatory T cells in long-lasting Graves disease. Investigators prepared the TCR beta libraries by applying iRepertoire HTBI primers and Arm-PCR of CDR3 regions. TCRdb reprocessed the multiplex PCR reads via MiXCR and lists one record per CDR3 protein. Altogether hundreds of thousands of distinct CDR3 sequences are present, roughly 14% being singletons, with the ten largest covering approximately 9.3%. The time point was: newly diagnosed GD, antithyroid drugs for less than 3 months. Making the TCR library involved RNA that had been extracted from PBMCs. Patients came through an endocrinology department, and that department was in Xi'an, China. The sample was also linked to a second study, of T cells in Graves' hyperthyroidism and ophthalmopathy. That source reports: The study excluded patients with uncontrolled infection, other autoimmune disease, pregnancy or lactation. Used for diagnoses were clinical symptoms, serum thyroxine and TRAb, thyroid ultrasound and orbital computed tomography.

The source material was peripheral blood mononuclear cells (PBMCs), sampled at new diagnosis, from a patient treated with antithyroid drugs. This sequence was found in a man aged 30 to 39 with Graves disease.

CDR3 sequence reads: CASSFVAGGNIQYF. The CDR3 bases are TGCGCCAGCAGCTTTGTAGCGGGAGGAAACATTCAGTACTTC. This chain joins TRBV5-1 and TRBJ2-4; 10 positions agree with TRBD2. This CDR3 spans 14 amino acids. Germline trimming cut 2 bases from V and 6 bases from J; bases unmatched to any gene: 2. Germline CDR1 and CDR2: SGHRS and YFSETQ.